Each of the 11 T cell receptor beta chains below was sequenced from the same sample in a study of T-cell memory formation after mild COVID-19. TCRdb itself ran the 5' RACE reads through MiXCR, one entry per CDR3 protein. Seen here are over 120,000 distinct CDR3 sequences, about a fifth observed once, and the top ten hold over 2%. The sequenced sample was PBMCs or a T cell subset sorted from them (not recorded which). The receptors stem from an adult woman who had mild COVID-19 (a few samples of this study predate the infection). Cell type and time point are not known.

This clonotype was seen a handful of times. The J gene is TRBJ2-7, the V gene TRBV5-1; D is unclear. CDR3 size: 13 residues. From germline, CDR1 is SGHRS and CDR2 YFSETQ. The V end lost 4 bases, the J end lost 4 bases, and 12 bases lay between the germline ends. CDR3 sequence reads: CASSKDALYEQYF. The CDR3 nucleotides read TGCGCCAGCAGCAAGGACGCACTGTACGAGCAGTACTTC.

In this sample, this clonotype turned up a few times. This chain connects TRBV20-1 to TRBJ1-2; TRBD1 matches 7 bases. Germline lookup yields CDR1 DFQATT and CDR2 SNEGSKA (reference sequence). V shed 1 base and J 7 bases; nucleotides not matched to a gene: 6. The CDR3 is 13 residues long. CDR3 sequence reads: CSARGQGAVGYTF. In DNA form, the CDR3 reads TGCAGTGCTAGAGGACAGGGAGCGGTTGGCTACACCTTC.

This clonotype was detected only a few times. The chain recombines TRBV29-1 with TRBJ1-1; D uncertain. Germline CDR1 is SQVTM and CDR2 is ANQGSEA. Trimming took 4 bases from V and 6 from J, leaving 15 bases between them. The CDR3 sequence is 13 residues long. The CDR3 DNA sequence: TGCAGCGTTGTGGGCTTCTCGGGCGCTGAAGCTTTCTTT. Translating gives CSVVGFSGAEAFF.

In this sample, this clonotype turned up a few times. V usage is TRBV11-2 and J usage is TRBJ2-1; D remains unclear. CDR1 is SGHAT and CDR2 is FQNNGV in the germline V gene. The V and J ends lost 1 base and 8 bases respectively, with 12 bases between them. This CDR3 comprises 14 residues. As DNA, the CDR3 is TGTGCCAGCAGCTTAGGAAGTAGTCTGGATGAGCAGTTCTTC. Translating gives CASSLGSSLDEQFF.

The rearrangement joins TRBV7-2 to TRBJ1-2; D is unresolved. The CDR3 runs to 15 residues. Germline V CDR1 and CDR2: SGHTA, FQGNSA. The V end lost 5 bases, the J end lost 0 bases, and 13 bases lay between the germline ends. CDR3 DNA sequence: TGTGCCAGCAGCCCCAGACTGGGAGCTAACTATGGCTACACCTTC. Translating gives CASSPRLGANYGYTF.

The chain employs TRBV29-1 and TRBJ2-5; tentatively, D is TRBD1 or TRBD2 (5 bases each). The CDR3 is 14 residues long. CDR1 is SQVTM and CDR2 is ANQGSEA in the germline V gene. Trimming shortened V by 4 bases and J by 2 bases, and 14 bases separated the two germline ends. CDR3 sequence reads: CSVAGPSSQETQYF. For the CDR3, the DNA is TGCAGCGTTGCGGGACCGTCCTCTCAAGAGACCCAGTACTTC.

The chain combines TRBV19 with TRBJ2-5; 9 bases are a match to TRBD1. The V and J ends lost 3 bases and 5 bases, in that order; junction bases with no gene match: 10. The germline CDR1 and CDR2 sequences are LNHDA and SQIVND (reference sequence). This CDR3 contains 16 residues. CDR3 nucleotide sequence: TGTGCCAGTAGTATCAACACAGGGGGCTATATGGAGACCCAGTACTTC. As protein: CASSINTGGYMETQYF.

The chain uses TRBV20-1 and TRBJ1-5, with 9 bases aligning to TRBD1. Germline lookup yields CDR1 DFQATT and CDR2 SNEGSKA (reference sequence). The CDR3 is made up of 15 amino acids. V gave up 0 bases and J gave up 5 bases; unmatched junction bases: 5. DNA of the CDR3: TGCAGTGCTAGAGAGGGCGGGACAGGGCATCAGCCCCAGCATTTT. It specifies CSAREGGTGHQPQHF.

This chain connects TRBV6-5 to TRBJ1-1; D unresolved. From germline, CDR1 is MNHEY and CDR2 SVGAGI. With 0 bases removed from V and 6 bases from J, the gap between germline ends came to 17 bases. The CDR3 is made up of 16 amino acids. The CDR3 spells CASSYSGRVGGPEAFF. The CDR3 nucleotides read TGTGCCAGCAGTTACTCGGGGAGGGTTGGAGGTCCTGAAGCTTTCTTT.

The chain is built from TRBV20-1 and TRBJ2-4; the match to TRBD2 covers 11 bases. Germline V lookup: CDR1 DFQATT, CDR2 SNEGSKA (reference sequence). Trimming took 1 base from V and 2 from J; bases not matched to a gene: 10. The CDR3 sequence is 18 residues long. The CDR3 region has the DNA TGCAGTGCTAGAGGGGCTAGCGGGAGGACCCTAACCAAAAACATTCAGTACTTC. Amino acid sequence: CSARGASGRTLTKNIQYF.

This chain links TRBV2 with TRBJ2-2, with 8 bases that match TRBD1. This CDR3 spans 14 amino acids. Germline V gene sequence: CDR1 SNHLY, CDR2 FYNNEI. The V and J ends lost 8 bases and 3 bases, in that order; junction bases with no gene match: 5. Here the CDR3 reads CASGQGADTGELFF. In nucleotides, the CDR3 is TGTGCCAGCGGGCAGGGGGCAGACACCGGGGAGCTGTTTTTT.